What follows are 31 T cell receptor beta chains derived from one specimen sequenced in a study of read filtering for tumor transcriptome and immune sequencing. From 400 to 450 ng of RNA, a library with molecular barcoded alpha/delta and beta/gamma adaptors was made. TCRdb redid the calling of the reads with MiXCR, one entry per CDR3 protein. In the table there are more than 55,000 distinct CDR3 sequences, approximately 19% of which are singletons. The sample was a population of CD138-negative cells sorted from bone marrow. These receptors all come from a donor at least 40 years old with multiple myeloma.

This clonotype was seen a single time. The CDR3 carries no conserved terminal phenylalanine or tryptophan, so it likely arises from a read error. The chain uses TRBV5-1 and TRBJ2-5; tentative D call: TRBD1 (6 bases). Trimming left V 5 bases short and J 2 bases short, with 10 bases between. The CDR3 consists of 13 residues. Germline V gene data show CDR1 as SGHRS and CDR2 as YFSETQ. Here the CDR3 DNA reads TGCGCCAGCAGGACAGGCCAGCAAGAGACCCAGTACTCC. This sequence encodes CASRTGQQETQYS.

The sample holds many counts of this clonotype. The J gene is TRBJ2-3, the V gene TRBV5-1; D may be TRBD2 (6 bases). Germline V gives CDR1 SGHRS, CDR2 YFSETQ. The length of the CDR3 is 16 residues. V lost 0 bases to trimming and J lost 0 bases, with 11 bases between them. In DNA form, the CDR3 reads TGCGCCAGCAGCTTGGCCGGGCTAGCGAGCACAGATACGCAGTATTTT. Protein: CASSLAGLASTDTQYF.

In its sample, this clonotype ranks as medium-sized. The chain combines TRBV3-1 with TRBJ2-1; no clear D. There are 13 residues in the CDR3. Trimming took off 0 bases at V and 4 bases at J, with 4 bases between the two ends. CDR1 and CDR2 from the germline V gene are LGHDT and YNNKEL (reference sequence). The CDR3 DNA reads TGTGCCAGCAGCCAAGAGTGGTACAATGAGCAGTTCTTC. Its translation: CASSQEWYNEQFF.

This clonotype was seen repeatedly, ten times or more. The V and J genes are TRBV27 and TRBJ2-2; weak D call: TRBD1 (5 bases). The CDR3 runs 12 residues. Looked up from germline, CDR1 is MNHEY and CDR2 is SMNVEV (reference sequence). V dropped 8 bases and J dropped 1 base, with 5 bases sitting between them. The DNA for the CDR3 is TGTGCCAGCCAGGGGAACACCGGGGAGCTGTTTTTT. Its translation: CASQGNTGELFF.

This clonotype was recorded at least ten times. V is TRBV20-1 and J is TRBJ2-1; 9 bases agree with TRBD2. There are 16 residues in the CDR3. Per germline, CDR1 DFQATT and CDR2 SNEGSKA (reference sequence). V lost 3 bases, J lost 3 bases, and 9 bases stayed unmatched. The DNA for the CDR3 is TGCAGTGCTAGCTGGAGCGGGGGGAGTATCTACAATGAGCAGTTCTTC. This gives the protein CSASWSGGSIYNEQFF.

At least ten counts were recorded for this clonotype. V is TRBV20-1 and J is TRBJ2-1; the match to TRBD2 covers 10 bases. V dropped 7 bases and J dropped 6; count of bases not matched to a gene: 9. CDR3 size: 14 residues. The germline CDR1 and CDR2 sequences are DFQATT and SNEGSKA (reference sequence). CDR3 residues: CSVSAGTSVNEQFF. DNA for the CDR3: TGCAGTGTCTCTGCCGGGACTAGCGTCAATGAGCAGTTCTTC.

In its sample, this clonotype was seen many times. V usage is TRBV19 and J usage is TRBJ2-2; TRBD1 aligns across 11 bases. The CDR3 has 17 amino acids. Unmatched junction bases numbered 12, after V lost 5 bases and J lost 7 bases. CDR1 and CDR2 (germline): LNHDA, SQIVND (reference sequence). CDR3 coding DNA: TGTGCCAGTAGTCTCTCTCCGGGACAGGGGGTCAGCGGGGAGCTGTTTTTT. It translates to CASSLSPGQGVSGELFF.

This clonotype was seen repeatedly, ten times or more. This chain links TRBV2 with TRBJ2-7; the match to TRBD1 covers 8 bases. The CDR3 has 15 residues. Germline CDR1 reads SNHLY; CDR2 reads FYNNEI. After removal of 6 bases from V and 3 bases from J, the junction contained 10 bases not matched to a gene. The CDR3 DNA sequence: TGTGCCAGCAGCGGCCCTCGACAGGGGATCTACGAGCAGTACTTC. Protein: CASSGPRQGIYEQYF.

On this clonotype itself: A much larger clone differs from this one at a single base, so this may be a read error. The chain links TRBV24-1 to TRBJ2-2; D is possibly TRBD2 (6 bases). The CDR3 runs 18 residues. From germline, CDR1 is KGHDR and CDR2 SFDVKD. Written as DNA, the CDR3 is TGTGCCGCCAGTGATCCGATAGGTGGGGGACTGAACACCGGGGAGCTGTTTTTT. Protein product: CAASDPIGGGLNTGELFF.

This clonotype occurred many times. A read error is possible here, since a much larger clone lies one base away. The rearrangement uses TRBV2 and TRBJ1-1; 7 bases align to TRBD1. The CDR3 length is 11 residues. CDR1 SNHLY and CDR2 FYNNEI come from the germline V gene. The CDR3 DNA reads TGTGTCAGCAGTCGACAGGGTAAAGCTTTCTTT. Translated: CVSSRQGKAFF.

Regarding this clonotype: The conserved phenylalanine or tryptophan normally closing the CDR3 is absent here, so this likely arose from a read error. The DNA is left out, because the CDR3 cannot be placed on it with certainty; the CDR3 is given as TCRdb lists it. The J gene is TRBJ2-1, the V gene TRBV28; the table's D call TRBD1 went unverified against the DNA. CDR1 and CDR2 from the germline V gene are MDHEN and SYDVKM. The CDR3 length is 16 residues, termini included. The CDR3 spells CASSLLGTGDLNEQIV.

This clonotype was seen at least ten times. The genes are TRBV4-1 and TRBJ1-1, with a weak D call TRBD1 (5 bases). V shed 2 bases and J shed 4 bases, with 11 bases lying between them. Germline values: CDR1 MGHRA, CDR2 YSYEKL. CDR3 length: 14 amino acids. CDR3 in DNA: TGCGCCAGCAGCCAATTTAGCAGGGCCACTGAAGCTTTCTTT. Its translation: CASSQFSRATEAFF.

This clonotype showed up many times. The CDR3 nucleotides read TGTGCCAGTAGTACTGAAGGGAAACCCTACAATGAGCAGTTCTTC. Its translation: CASSTEGKPYNEQFF. The chain joins TRBV19 to TRBJ2-1; D ambiguous. Germline CDR1 reads LNHDA; CDR2 reads SQIVND (reference sequence). Trimming took 4 bases from V and 2 from J, leaving 12 bases between them. This CDR3 is built from 15 residues. Using reference TRBV19 and TRBJ2-1 for the parts outside the CDR3, the full variable domain is DGGITQSPKYLFRKEGQNVTLSCEQNLNHDAMYWYRQDPGQGLRLIYYSQIVNDFQKGDIAEGYSVSREKKESFPLTVTSAQKNPTAFYLCASSTEGKPYNEQFFGPGTRLTVL.

This clonotype was seen ten or more times. This chain uses TRBV12-3 or TRBV12-4 with TRBJ2-2; 7 bases align to TRBD1. CDR3 size: 14 residues. Unmatched junction bases numbered 3, after V lost 5 bases and J lost 3 bases. DNA of the CDR3: TGTGCCAGCAGTGAGGGACAGTACACCGGGGAGCTGTTTTTT. This encodes CASSEGQYTGELFF.

This clonotype was seen many times. The gene calls are TRBV18 and TRBJ2-2; D is possibly TRBD1 (5 bases). The V gene's germline CDR1 is KGHSH and CDR2 LQKENI. Trimming left V 3 bases short and J 1 base short, with 9 bases between. The CDR3 totals 15 residues. For the CDR3, the DNA is TGTGCCAGCTCACCCCAGACAGTGAACACCGGGGAGCTGTTTTTT. It encodes CASSPQTVNTGELFF.

This clonotype was picked up a small number of times. This chain uses TRBV20-1 with TRBJ2-7; unclear D gene. V shed 4 bases and J shed 6 bases, with 7 bases lying between them. This CDR3 is 10 amino acids long. Germline V gene lookup returns CDR1 DFQATT and CDR2 SNEGSKA (reference sequence). The CDR3 DNA reads TGCAGTGCTATCAGAACCGAGCAGTACTTC. It encodes CSAIRTEQYF.

The chain employs TRBV24-1 and TRBJ2-4; the D gene could be TRBD1 or TRBD2 (5 bases each). Germline CDR1 KGHDR, CDR2 SFDVKD. This CDR3 spans 18 amino acids. V was shortened by 3 bases and J by 0 bases, with 17 bases between the two germline ends. The CDR3 DNA reads TGTGCCACCAGTGATGGCAGGGAGCCGTTCCTAGCCAAAAACATTCAGTACTTC. This sequence encodes CATSDGREPFLAKNIQYF.

This clonotype was recorded many times. The rearrangement uses TRBV6-6 and TRBJ2-7; possible D gene TRBD2, 5 bases. The CDR3 extends over 13 amino acids. V lost 2 bases, J lost 7 bases, and 12 bases lay in between. CDR1 is MNHNY and CDR2 is SVGAGI in the germline V gene (reference sequence). In DNA, the CDR3 is TGTGCCAGCAGTTACGGGTCCGGAGGAGAGCAGTACTTC. Translation gives CASSYGSGGEQYF.

At least ten counts were recorded for this clonotype. This chain joins TRBV5-1 and TRBJ2-7; TRBD1 is a possible D gene (5 bases). Trimming removed 4 bases at V and 6 bases at J, with 11 bases between. Germline V CDR1 and CDR2: SGHRS, YFSETQ. The CDR3 has 12 amino acids. The CDR3 region has the DNA TGCGCCAGCAGCCTCGACAGTGGCGAGCAGTACTTC. Translating it yields CASSLDSGEQYF.

This clonotype appeared many times. This chain joins TRBV9 and TRBJ2-2; no firm D call. Germline values: CDR1 SGDLS, CDR2 YYNGEE. The CDR3 has 15 amino acids. The V gene lost 0 bases and the J gene lost 3 bases, with 9 bases spanning the gap. As DNA, the CDR3 is TGTGCCAGCAGCGTAGTGGGCAGCTACACCGGGGAGCTGTTTTTT. This gives the protein CASSVVGSYTGELFF.

This clonotype was found many times. The chain is built from TRBV20-1 and TRBJ1-1; D is undetermined. Germline CDR1 and CDR2: DFQATT and SNEGSKA (reference sequence). V lost 5 bases and J lost 11, with 18 bases in between. CDR3 size: 12 residues. The CDR3 loop is CSAGLGAAGAFF. The DNA of the CDR3 is TGCAGTGCTGGATTAGGAGCGGCTGGGGCTTTCTTT.

This clonotype was counted between two and nine times. This may come from a read error, since a much larger clone is one base off. The rearrangement joins TRBV29-1 to TRBJ2-1, with D possibly being TRBD2 (7 bases). This CDR3 has 16 residues. Germline CDR1 SQVTM, CDR2 ANQGSEA. CDR3 sequence (DNA): TGCAGCGTTGAAGATAGGGGGGGAAGCTCCTACAATGAGCTGTTCTTC. Translating it yields CSVEDRGGSSYNELFF.

This clonotype was detected a few times. This sequence joins TRBV6-6 and TRBJ1-5, with a weak D call TRBD1 (5 bases). Looked up from germline, CDR1 is MNHNY and CDR2 is SVGAGI (reference sequence). Trimming cost V 5 bases and J 4 bases, with 12 bases left between them. The CDR3 length is 14 residues. CDR3 sequence (DNA): TGTGCCAGCAGTGCCGACAGTCCAAATCAGCCCCAGCATTTT. It codes for CASSADSPNQPQHF.

This rearrangement joins TRBV10-3 to TRBJ2-7, with 7 bases aligning to TRBD1. V trimming: 5 bases; J trimming: 2 bases; junction bases outside the gene matches: 9. This CDR3 spans 15 amino acids. Germline values: CDR1 ENHRY, CDR2 SYGVKD. The CDR3 DNA reads as TGTGCCATCAGTCTAACAGGGGTCGCCACCTACGAGCAGTACTTC. This gives the protein CAISLTGVATYEQYF.

Many counts were recorded for this clonotype. The chain employs TRBV20-1 and TRBJ2-3, with TRBD2 as a possible D gene (5 bases). The CDR3 runs 11 residues. CDR1 DFQATT and CDR2 SNEGSKA come from the germline V gene (reference sequence). DNA for the CDR3: TGCAGCGGGGAGAGCACAGATACGCAGTATTTT. Its protein product is CSGESTDTQYF.

This clonotype was counted ten times or more. This chain links TRBV20-1 with TRBJ2-1; D possibly corresponds to TRBD2 (6 bases). The CDR3 has 13 amino acids. Per germline, CDR1 DFQATT and CDR2 SNEGSKA (reference sequence). The V gene lost 0 bases and the J gene lost 8 bases, with 11 bases spanning the gap. The CDR3 protein is CSAREAGMDEQFF. The CDR3 bases are TGCAGTGCTAGAGAGGCGGGAATGGATGAGCAGTTCTTC.

This clonotype was recorded at least ten times. This sequence joins TRBV5-1 and TRBJ2-1; a weak D match, TRBD2 (5 bases). The CDR3 sequence is 16 residues long. Trimming removed 6 bases at V and 0 bases at J, with 16 bases between. Germline CDR1 reads SGHRS; CDR2 reads YFSETQ. CDR3 residues: CASNPEGSSSYNEQFF. The CDR3, as DNA: TGCGCCAGCAACCCGGAAGGGAGCAGCTCCTACAATGAGCAGTTCTTC.

This clonotype was observed at least ten times. The rearrangement uses TRBV5-1 and TRBJ2-1; the D call may be TRBD1 or TRBD2 (6 bases each). The germline gives CDR1 SGHRS, CDR2 YFSETQ. Trimming stripped 3 bases from V and 0 bases from J, with 16 bases between. CDR3 size: 17 residues. The CDR3: CASSSGASLSSYNEQFF. CDR3 DNA: TGCGCCAGCAGCTCGGGGGCTAGCCTGAGCTCCTACAATGAGCAGTTCTTC.

This clonotype has ten or more counts. This may come from a read error, since a much larger clone is one base off. The rearrangement joins TRBV27 to TRBJ2-3; D is unresolved. The germline CDR1 and CDR2 sequences are MNHEY and SMNVEV (reference sequence). The CDR3 sequence is 13 residues long. DNA for the CDR3: TGTGCCAGCAGGGGTCGAAACACAGATACGCGGTATTTT. It translates to CASRGRNTDTRYF.

As to this clonotype: Possible read error: a much larger clone is one base away. This chain joins TRBV6-1 and TRBJ2-5; D call uncertain. The CDR3 is 10 amino acids. The germline V gene has CDR1 MNHNS and CDR2 SASEGT. The CDR3 DNA reads as TGTGCCGGCAGTGAAGAGACCCAGTACTTC. This translates into CAGSEETQYF.

This clonotype was found many times. The J gene is TRBJ1-5, the V gene TRBV10-3; 7 bases are a match to TRBD1. Germline lookup yields CDR1 ENHRY and CDR2 SYGVKD. The junction had 3 bases not matched to a gene; V was cut back by 6 bases and J by 1 base. This CDR3 has 14 amino acids. The CDR3 spells CAIRATGSNQPQHF. CDR3 in DNA: TGTGCCATCAGAGCGACAGGGAGCAATCAGCCCCAGCATTTT.